Described below is a single TCR beta chain sequence and its context. What it binds is not known. The record originates from a study of breast tumors, draining lymph nodes, adjacent tissues. Study-level findings and limits: Compared with lymph nodes, tumors were less diverse; compared with nontumor tissue, more.

The lymph nodes were axillary draining lymph nodes from breast cancer patients. CDR1 is SGHRS, CDR2 YFSETQ, per germline. The CDR3 is made up of 17 amino acids. V lost 4 bases to trimming and J lost 5 bases; unmatched junction nucleotides: 11. A single record per CDR3 protein comes from TCRdb applying MiXCR to the multiplex PCR reads. The data show about 110,000 distinct CDR3 sequences, with around 30% seen just once and around 6% held by the top ten. The chain joins TRBV5-1 to TRBJ2-1, with 11 positions matching TRBD1. The specimen was axillary lymph node tissue. This receptor was identified in a female donor with breast cancer. Some clones in this sample may be carry-over from other donors' samples. CDR3: CASSAGQGQGDNNEQFF. Written as DNA, the CDR3 is TGCGCCAGCAGCGCGGGACAGGGACAGGGGGACAACAATGAGCAGTTCTTC.